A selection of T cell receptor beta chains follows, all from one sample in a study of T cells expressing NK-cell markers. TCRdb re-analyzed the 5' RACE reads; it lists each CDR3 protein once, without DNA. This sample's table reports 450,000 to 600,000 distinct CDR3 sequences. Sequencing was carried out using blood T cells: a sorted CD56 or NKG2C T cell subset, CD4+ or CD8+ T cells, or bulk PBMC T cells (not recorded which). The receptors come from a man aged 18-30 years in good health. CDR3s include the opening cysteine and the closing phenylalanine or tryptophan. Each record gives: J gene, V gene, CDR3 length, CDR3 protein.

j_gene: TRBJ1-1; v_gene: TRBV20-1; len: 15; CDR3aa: CSAPPWTLMNTEAFF
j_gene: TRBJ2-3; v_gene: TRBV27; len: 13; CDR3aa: CASKSLAGDTQYF
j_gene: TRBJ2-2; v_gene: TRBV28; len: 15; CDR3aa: CASMGLAANTGELFF
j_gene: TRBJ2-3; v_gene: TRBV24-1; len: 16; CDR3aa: CATSDPRDSSSDTQYF
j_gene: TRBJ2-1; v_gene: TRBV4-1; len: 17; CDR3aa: CASSQPMSAGGRNEQFF
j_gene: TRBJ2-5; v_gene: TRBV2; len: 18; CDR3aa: CASSEALLRGNQKETQYF
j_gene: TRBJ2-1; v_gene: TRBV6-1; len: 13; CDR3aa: CASSEGWLGEQFF
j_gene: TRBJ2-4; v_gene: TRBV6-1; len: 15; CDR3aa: CASSADLLAKNIQYF
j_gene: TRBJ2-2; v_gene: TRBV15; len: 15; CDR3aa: CATSRDPAKGGELFF
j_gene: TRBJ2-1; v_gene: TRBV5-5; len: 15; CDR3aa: CASSYGLAELNEQFF
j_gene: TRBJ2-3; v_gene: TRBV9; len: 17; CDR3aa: CASSVAGLAGGADTQYF
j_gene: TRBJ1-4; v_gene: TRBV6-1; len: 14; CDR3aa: CASSGQGLNEKLFF
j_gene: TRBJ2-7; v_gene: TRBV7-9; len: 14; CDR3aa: CASSYGLAGDEQYF
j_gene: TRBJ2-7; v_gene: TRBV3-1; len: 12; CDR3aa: CASSQWTYEQYF
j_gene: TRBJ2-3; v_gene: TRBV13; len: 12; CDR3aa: CASSAYTDTQYF
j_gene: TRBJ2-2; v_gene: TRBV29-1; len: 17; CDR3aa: CSVSSPGLAGVTGELFF
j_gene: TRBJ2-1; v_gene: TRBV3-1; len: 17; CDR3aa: CASSQDPGGRSYNEQFF
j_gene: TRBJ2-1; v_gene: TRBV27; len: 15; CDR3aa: CASRSGLERYNEQFF
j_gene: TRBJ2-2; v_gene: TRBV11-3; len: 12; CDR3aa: CASGERVGELFF
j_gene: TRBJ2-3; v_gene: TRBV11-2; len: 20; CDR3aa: CASSLEASGIISSGTDTQYF
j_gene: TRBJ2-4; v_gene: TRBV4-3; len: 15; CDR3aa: CASSPGTGTLGIQYF
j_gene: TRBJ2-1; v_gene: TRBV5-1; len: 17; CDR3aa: CASSVRGDYLETNEQFF
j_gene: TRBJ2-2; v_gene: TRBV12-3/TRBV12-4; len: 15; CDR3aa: CASSSPGLAVGELFF
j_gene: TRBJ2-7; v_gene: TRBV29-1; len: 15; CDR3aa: CSVGQSGLAGGEQYF
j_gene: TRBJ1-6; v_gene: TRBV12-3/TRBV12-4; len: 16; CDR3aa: CASSSGQGALRSPLHF
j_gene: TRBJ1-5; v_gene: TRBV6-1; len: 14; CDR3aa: CASSGGTGKQPQHF
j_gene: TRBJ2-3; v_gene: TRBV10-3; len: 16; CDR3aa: CAISETSVPSTDTQYF
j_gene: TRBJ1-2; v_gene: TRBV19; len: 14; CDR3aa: CASSPEGHRNGYTF
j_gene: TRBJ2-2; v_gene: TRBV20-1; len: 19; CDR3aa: CSARDLRGGQASQWGELFF
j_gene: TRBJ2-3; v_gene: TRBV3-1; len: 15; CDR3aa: CASSQAGGKTDTQYF
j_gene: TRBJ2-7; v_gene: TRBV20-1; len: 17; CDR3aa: CSASSGGRRAWGYEQYF
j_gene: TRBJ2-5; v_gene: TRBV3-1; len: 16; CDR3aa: CASSLKRTGSSETQYF
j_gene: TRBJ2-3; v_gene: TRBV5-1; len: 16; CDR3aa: CASSSLTGGRTDTQYF
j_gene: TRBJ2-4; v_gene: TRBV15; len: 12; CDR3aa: CATSRHGDIQYF
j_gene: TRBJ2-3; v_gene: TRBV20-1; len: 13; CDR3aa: CSALTVSTDTQYF
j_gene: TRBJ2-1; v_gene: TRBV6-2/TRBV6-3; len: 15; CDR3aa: CASRPLSGTYNEQFF
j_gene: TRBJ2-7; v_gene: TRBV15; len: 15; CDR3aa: CATSRVSGRDYEQYF
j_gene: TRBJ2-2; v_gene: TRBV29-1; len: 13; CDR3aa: CSVEVRQTGELFF
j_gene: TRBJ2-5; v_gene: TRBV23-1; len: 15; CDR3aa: CASSQSGTGEWTQYF
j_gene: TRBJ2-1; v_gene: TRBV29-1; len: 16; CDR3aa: CSVEVVGIQNYNEQFF
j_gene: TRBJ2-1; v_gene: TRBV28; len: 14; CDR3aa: CASSLLTGEYEQFF
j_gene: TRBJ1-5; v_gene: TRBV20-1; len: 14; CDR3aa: CSARFGGPKQPQHF
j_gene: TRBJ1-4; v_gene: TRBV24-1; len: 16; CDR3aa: CATSDSGPGRSEKLFF
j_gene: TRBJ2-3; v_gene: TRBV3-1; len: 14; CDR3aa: CASSQGLQTDTQYF
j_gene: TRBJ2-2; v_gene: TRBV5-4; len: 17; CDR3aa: CASSFPGTGLNTGELFF
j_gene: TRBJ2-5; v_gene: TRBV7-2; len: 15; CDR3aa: CASSLRETSRETQYF
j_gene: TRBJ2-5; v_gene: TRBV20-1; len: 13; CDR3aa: CSARDPNSETQYF
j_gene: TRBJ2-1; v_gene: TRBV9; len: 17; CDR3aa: CASSGGLAEGLYNEQFF
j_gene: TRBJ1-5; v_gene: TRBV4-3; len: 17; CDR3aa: CASSQDLEQGFFQPQHF
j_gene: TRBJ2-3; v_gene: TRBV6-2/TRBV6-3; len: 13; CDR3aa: CASSYFRLPAQYF
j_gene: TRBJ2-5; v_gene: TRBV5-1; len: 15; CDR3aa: CASSETGTLLETQYF
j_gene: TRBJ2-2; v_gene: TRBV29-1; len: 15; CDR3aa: CSVEGLAPNTGELFF